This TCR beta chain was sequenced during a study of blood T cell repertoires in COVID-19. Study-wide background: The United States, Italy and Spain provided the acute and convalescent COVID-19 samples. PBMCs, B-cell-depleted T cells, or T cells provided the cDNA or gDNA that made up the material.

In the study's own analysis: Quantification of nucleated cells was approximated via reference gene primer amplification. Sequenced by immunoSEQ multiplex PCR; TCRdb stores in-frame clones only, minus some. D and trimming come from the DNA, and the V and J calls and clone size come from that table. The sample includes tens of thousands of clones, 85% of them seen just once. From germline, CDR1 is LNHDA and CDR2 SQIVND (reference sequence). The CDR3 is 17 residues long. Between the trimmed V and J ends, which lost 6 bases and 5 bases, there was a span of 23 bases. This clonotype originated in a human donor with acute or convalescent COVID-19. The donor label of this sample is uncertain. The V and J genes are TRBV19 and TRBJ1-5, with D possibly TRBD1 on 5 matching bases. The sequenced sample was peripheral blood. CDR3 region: CASRVGYSGAGDQPQHF. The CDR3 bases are TGTGCCAGTAGGGTCGGCTACAGCGGGGCCGGGGATCAGCCCCAGCATTTT.